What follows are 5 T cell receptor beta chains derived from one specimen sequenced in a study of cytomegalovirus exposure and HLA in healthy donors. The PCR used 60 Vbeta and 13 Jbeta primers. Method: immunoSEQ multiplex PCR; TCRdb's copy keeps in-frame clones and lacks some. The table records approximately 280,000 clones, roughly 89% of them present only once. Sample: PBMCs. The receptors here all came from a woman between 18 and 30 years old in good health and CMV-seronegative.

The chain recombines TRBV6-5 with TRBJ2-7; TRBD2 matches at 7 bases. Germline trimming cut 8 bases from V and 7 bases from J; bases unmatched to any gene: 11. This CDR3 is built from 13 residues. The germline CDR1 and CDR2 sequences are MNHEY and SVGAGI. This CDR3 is CASGNDRAGEQYF. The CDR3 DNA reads TGTGCCAGCGGCAACGACAGAGCGGGGGAGCAGTACTTC.

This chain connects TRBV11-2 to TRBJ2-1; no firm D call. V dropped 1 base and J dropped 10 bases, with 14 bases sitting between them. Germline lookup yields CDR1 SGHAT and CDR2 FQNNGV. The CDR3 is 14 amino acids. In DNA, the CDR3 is TGTGCCAGCAGCTTAGGAGGCGCATCTCGCGAGCAGTTCTTC. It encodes CASSLGGASREQFF. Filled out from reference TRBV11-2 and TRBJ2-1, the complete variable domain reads EAGVAQSPRYKIIEKRQSVAFWCNPISGHATLYWYQQILGQGPKLLIQFQNNGVVDDSQLPKDRFSAERLKGVDSTLKIQPAKLEDSAVYLCASSLGGASREQFFGPGTRLTVL.

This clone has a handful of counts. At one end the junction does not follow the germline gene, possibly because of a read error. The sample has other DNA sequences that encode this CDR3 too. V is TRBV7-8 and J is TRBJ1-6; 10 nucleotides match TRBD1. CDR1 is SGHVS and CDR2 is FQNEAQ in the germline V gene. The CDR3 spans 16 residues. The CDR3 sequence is CASSLVGTGDNSPLHF. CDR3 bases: TGTGCCAGCAGCTTAGTTGGGACAGGGGATAATTCCCCCCTCCACTTT.

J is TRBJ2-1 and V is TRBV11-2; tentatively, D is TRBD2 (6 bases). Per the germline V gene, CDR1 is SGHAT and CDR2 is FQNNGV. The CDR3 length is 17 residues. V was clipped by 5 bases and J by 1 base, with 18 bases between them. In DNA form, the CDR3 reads TGTGCCAGCAGCCCGACAAGTGGGGGGACTTCCTACAATGAGCAGTTCTTC. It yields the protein CASSPTSGGTSYNEQFF. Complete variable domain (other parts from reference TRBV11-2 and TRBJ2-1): EAGVAQSPRYKIIEKRQSVAFWCNPISGHATLYWYQQILGQGPKLLIQFQNNGVVDDSQLPKDRFSAERLKGVDSTLKIQPAKLEDSAVYLCASSPTSGGTSYNEQFFGPGTRLTVL.

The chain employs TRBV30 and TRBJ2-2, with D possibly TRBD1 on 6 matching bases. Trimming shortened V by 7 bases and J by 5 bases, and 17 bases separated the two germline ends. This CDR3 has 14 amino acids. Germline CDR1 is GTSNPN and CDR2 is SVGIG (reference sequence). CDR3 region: CASTGQSITGELFF. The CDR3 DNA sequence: TGTGCCTCGACGGGACAATCCATTACCGGGGAGCTGTTTTTT.